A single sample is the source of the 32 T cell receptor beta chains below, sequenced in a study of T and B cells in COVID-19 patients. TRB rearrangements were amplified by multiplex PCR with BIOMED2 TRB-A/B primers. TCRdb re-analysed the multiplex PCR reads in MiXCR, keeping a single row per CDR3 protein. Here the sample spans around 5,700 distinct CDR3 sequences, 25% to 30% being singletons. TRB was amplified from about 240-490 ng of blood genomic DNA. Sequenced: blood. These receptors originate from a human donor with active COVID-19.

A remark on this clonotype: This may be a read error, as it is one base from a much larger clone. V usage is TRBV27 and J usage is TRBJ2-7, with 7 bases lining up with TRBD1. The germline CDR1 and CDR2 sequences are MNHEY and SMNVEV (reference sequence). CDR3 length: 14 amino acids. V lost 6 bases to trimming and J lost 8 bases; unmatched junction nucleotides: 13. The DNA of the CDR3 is TGTGCCAGCAGACCTCGCCGGGACAGTTACAAGCAGTACTTC. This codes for CASRPRRDSYKQYF.

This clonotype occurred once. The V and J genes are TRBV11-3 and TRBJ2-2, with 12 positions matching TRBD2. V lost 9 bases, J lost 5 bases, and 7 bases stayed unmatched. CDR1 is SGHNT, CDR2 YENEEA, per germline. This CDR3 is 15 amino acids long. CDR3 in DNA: TGTGCCAGTAGTCGGACTAGCGGGGTTACCGGGGAGCTGTTTTTT. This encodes CASSRTSGVTGELFF.

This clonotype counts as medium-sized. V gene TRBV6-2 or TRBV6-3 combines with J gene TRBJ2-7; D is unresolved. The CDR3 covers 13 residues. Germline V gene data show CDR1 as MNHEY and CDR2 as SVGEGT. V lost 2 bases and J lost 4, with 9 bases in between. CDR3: CASSYPGQYEQYF. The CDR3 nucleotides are TGTGCCAGCAGTTACCCCGGGCAATACGAGCAGTACTTC.

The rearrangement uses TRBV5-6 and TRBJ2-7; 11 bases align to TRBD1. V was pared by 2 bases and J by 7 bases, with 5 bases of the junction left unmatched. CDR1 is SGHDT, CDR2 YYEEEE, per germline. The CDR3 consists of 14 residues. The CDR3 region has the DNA TGTGCCAGCAGCTTTGGACAGGGGGCAGGGGAGCAGTACTTC. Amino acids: CASSFGQGAGEQYF.

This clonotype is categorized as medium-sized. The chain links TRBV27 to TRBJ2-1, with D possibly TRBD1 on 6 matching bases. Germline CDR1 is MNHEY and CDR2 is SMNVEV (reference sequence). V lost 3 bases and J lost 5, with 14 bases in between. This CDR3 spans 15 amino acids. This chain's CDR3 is CASSFLPTGNNEQFF. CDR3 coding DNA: TGTGCCAGCAGTTTTCTGCCTACAGGGAACAATGAGCAGTTCTTC.

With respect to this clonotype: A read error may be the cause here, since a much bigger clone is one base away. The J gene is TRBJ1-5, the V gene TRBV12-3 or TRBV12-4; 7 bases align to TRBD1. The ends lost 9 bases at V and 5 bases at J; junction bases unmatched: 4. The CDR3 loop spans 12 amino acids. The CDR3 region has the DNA TGTGCCAGAAGCGACAGGGATCAGCCCCAGCATTTT. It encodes CARSDRDQPQHF.

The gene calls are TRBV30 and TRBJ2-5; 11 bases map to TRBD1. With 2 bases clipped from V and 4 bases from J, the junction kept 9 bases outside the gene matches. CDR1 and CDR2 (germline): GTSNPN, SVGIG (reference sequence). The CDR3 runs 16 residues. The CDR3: CAWSTGTGGGGETQYF. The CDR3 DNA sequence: TGTGCCTGGAGTACCGGGACAGGGGGTGGAGGAGAGACCCAGTACTTC.

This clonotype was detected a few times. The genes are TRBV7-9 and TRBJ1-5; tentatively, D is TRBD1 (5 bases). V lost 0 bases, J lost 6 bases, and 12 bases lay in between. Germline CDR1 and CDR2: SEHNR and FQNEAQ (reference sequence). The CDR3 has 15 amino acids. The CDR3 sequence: CASSLALGEGQPQHF. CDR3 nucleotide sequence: TGTGCCAGCAGCTTAGCGTTAGGGGAAGGTCAGCCCCAGCATTTT.

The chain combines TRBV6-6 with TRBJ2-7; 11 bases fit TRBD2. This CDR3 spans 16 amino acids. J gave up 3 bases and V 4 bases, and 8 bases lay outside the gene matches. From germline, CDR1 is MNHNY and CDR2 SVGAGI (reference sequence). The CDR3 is CASSLGLAGHFYEQYF. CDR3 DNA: TGTGCCAGCAGTTTAGGACTAGCGGGTCACTTCTACGAGCAGTACTTC.

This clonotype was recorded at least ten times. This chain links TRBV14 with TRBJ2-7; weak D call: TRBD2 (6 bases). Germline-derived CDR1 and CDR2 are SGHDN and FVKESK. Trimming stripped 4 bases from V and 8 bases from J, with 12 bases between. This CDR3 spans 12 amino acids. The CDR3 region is CASSPRGFQQYF. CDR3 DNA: TGTGCCAGCAGCCCTCGGGGGTTCCAGCAGTACTTC. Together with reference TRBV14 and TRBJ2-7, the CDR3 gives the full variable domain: EAGVTQFPSHSVIEKGQTVTLRCDPISGHDNLYWYRRVMGKEIKFLLHFVKESKQDESGMPNNRFLAERTGGTYSTLKVQPAELEDSGVYFCASSPRGFQQYFGPGTRLTVT.

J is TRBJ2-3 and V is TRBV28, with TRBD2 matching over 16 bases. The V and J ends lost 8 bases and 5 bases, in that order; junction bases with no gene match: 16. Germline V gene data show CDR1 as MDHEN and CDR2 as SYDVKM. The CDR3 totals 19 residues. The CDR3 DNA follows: TGTGCCAGCGGCAACTCCGGGACTAGCGGGAGGGCCTCGGGAGATACGCAGTATTTT. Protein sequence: CASGNSGTSGRASGDTQYF.

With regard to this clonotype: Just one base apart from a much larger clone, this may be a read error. CDR3 loop: CASSLVVSKQYF. CDR3 coding DNA: TGTGCCAGCAGCTTAGTGGTGTCCAAGCAGTACTTC. The chain couples TRBV7-9 to TRBJ2-7; D is unclear. Germline CDR1 reads SEHNR; CDR2 reads FQNEAQ (reference sequence). The CDR3 runs 12 residues. V gave up 1 base and J gave up 8 bases, with 9 bases separating them.

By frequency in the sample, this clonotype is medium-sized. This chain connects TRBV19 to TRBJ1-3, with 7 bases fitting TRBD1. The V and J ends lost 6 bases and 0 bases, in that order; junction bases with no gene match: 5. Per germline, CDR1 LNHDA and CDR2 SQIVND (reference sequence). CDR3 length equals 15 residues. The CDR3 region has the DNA TGTGCCAGTAGCAGGGACAGCCGCTCTGGAAACACCATATATTTT. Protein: CASSRDSRSGNTIYF.

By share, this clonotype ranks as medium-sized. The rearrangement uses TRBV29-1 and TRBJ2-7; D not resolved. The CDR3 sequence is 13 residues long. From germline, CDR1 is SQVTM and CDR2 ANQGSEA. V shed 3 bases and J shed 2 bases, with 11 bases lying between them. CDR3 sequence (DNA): TGCAGCGTTGAGACGAGTCGGACCTACGAGCAGTACTTC. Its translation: CSVETSRTYEQYF.

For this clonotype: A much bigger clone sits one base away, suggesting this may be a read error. The CDR3 loop is CASRETHAGANVLTF. The CDR3, as DNA: TGTGCCAGCAGAGAAACGCACGCCGGGGCCAACGTCCTGACTTTC. The V call is TRBV7-4, the J call TRBJ2-6; no clear D gene. Germline V lookup: CDR1 SGHVT, CDR2 SQSDAQ. The CDR3 runs 15 residues. Deletions cut 6 bases from V and 4 bases from J, with 13 bases between.

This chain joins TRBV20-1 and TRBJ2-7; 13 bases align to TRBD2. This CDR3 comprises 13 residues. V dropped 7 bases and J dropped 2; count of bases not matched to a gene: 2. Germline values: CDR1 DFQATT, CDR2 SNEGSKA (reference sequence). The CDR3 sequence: CSGTSGSPYEQYF. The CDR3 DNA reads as TGCAGTGGGACTAGCGGGAGCCCCTACGAGCAGTACTTC.

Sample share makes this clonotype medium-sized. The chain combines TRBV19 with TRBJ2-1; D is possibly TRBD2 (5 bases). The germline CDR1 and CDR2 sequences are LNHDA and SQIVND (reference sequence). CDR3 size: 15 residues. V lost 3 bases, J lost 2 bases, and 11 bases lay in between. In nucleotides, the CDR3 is TGTGCCAGTAGTATTACTAGGCCCCCCTACAATGAGCAGTTCTTC. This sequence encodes CASSITRPPYNEQFF.

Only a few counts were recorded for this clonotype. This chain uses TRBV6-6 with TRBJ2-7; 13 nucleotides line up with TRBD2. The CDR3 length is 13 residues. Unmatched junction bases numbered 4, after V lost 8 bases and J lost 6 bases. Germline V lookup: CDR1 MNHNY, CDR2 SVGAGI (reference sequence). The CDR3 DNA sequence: TGTGCCAGCGGGACTAGCGGGATATCCGAGCAGTACTTC. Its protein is CASGTSGISEQYF.

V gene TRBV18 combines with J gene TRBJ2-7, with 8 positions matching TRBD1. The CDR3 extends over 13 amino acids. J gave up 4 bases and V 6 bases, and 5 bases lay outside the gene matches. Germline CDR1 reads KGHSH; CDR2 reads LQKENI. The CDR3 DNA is TGTGCCAGCTCTCGGACAGGGTGGTACGAGCAGTACTTC. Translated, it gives CASSRTGWYEQYF.

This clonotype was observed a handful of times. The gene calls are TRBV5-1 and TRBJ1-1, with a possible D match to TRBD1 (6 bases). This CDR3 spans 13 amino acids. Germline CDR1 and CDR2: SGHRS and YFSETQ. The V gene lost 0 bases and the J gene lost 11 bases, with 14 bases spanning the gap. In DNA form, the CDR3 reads TGCGCCAGCAGCTTGGCCGCGGGGGCGGTGGCTTTCTTT. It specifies CASSLAAGAVAFF.

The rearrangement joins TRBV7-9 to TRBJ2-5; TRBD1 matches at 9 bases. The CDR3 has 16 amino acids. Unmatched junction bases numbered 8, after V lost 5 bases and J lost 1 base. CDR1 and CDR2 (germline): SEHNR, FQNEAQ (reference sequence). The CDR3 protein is CASSALNRGRQETQYF. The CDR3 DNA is TGTGCCAGCAGCGCGCTAAACAGGGGGCGCCAAGAGACCCAGTACTTC.

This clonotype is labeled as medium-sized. CDR3 residues: CASSLGGSYGEQFF. The CDR3 bases are TGTGCCAGCAGCTTAGGTGGAAGTTACGGTGAGCAGTTCTTC. J is TRBJ2-1 and V is TRBV7-6; D call uncertain. The germline CDR1 and CDR2 sequences are SGHVS and FNYEAQ. Trimming shortened V by 1 base and J by 9 bases, and 13 bases separated the two germline ends. The CDR3 runs 14 residues.

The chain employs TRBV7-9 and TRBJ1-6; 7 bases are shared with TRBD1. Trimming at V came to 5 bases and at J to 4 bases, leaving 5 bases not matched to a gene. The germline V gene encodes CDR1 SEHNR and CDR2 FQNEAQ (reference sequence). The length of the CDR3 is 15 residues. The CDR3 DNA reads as TGTGCCAGCAGCCACCGGGACAGATATAATTCACCCCTCCACTTT. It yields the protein CASSHRDRYNSPLHF.

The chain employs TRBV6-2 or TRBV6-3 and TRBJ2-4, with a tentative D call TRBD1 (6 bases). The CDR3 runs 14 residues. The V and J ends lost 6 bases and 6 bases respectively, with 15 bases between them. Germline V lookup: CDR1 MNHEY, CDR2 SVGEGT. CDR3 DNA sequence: TGTGCCAGCAGAAAATCAGGGGCAGGAAACATTCAGTACTTC. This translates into CASRKSGAGNIQYF.

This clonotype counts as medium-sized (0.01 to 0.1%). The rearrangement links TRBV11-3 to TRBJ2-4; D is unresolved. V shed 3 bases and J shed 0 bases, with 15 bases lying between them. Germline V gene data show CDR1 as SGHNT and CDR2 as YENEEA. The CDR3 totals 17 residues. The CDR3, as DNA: TGTGCCAGCAGCTTTGGGTTAGGAGACCTAGCCAAAAACATTCAGTACTTC. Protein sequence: CASSFGLGDLAKNIQYF. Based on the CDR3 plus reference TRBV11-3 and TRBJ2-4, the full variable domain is EAGVVQSPRYKIIEKKQPVAFWCNPISGHNTLYWYLQNLGQGPELLIRYENEEAVDDSQLPKDRFSAERLKGVDSTLKIQPAELGDSAVYLCASSFGLGDLAKNIQYFGAGTRLSVL.

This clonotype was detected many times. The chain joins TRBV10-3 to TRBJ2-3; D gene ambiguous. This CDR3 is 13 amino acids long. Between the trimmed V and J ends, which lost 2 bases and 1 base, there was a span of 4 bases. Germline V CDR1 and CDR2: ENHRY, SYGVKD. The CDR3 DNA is TGTGCCATCAGTGAGGGGGGCACAGATACGCAGTATTTT. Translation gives CAISEGGTDTQYF.

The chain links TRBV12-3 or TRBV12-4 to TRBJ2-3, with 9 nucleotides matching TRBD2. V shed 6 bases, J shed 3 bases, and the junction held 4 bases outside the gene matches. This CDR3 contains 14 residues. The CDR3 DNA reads TGTGCCAGCAGCCGGACTAGCGTAACAGATACGCAGTATTTT. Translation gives CASSRTSVTDTQYF.

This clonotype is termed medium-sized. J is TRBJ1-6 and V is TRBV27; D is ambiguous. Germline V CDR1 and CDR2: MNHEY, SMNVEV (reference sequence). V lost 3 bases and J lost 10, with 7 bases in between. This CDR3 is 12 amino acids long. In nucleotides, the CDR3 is TGTGCCAGCAGTTTCGGTCCCTCACCCCTCCACTTT. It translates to CASSFGPSPLHF.

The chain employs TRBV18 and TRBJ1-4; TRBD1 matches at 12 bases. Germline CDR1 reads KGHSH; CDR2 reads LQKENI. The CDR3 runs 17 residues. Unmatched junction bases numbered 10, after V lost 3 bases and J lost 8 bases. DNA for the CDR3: TGTGCCAGCTCACCTGCCGGGACAGGGGGCGCCGGGGAAAAACTGTTTTTT. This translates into CASSPAGTGGAGEKLFF.

CDR3 DNA sequence: TGCAGTGCTAGCCCCCCTCTAGGGTTGGGTGTGGGTGGTGAGCAGTTCTTC. Protein product: CSASPPLGLGVGGEQFF. The chain employs TRBV20-1 and TRBJ2-1; no firm D call. Trimming pared 3 bases from V and 9 bases from J, leaving 27 bases between. This CDR3 region has 17 residues. Germline CDR1 is DFQATT and CDR2 is SNEGSKA (reference sequence).

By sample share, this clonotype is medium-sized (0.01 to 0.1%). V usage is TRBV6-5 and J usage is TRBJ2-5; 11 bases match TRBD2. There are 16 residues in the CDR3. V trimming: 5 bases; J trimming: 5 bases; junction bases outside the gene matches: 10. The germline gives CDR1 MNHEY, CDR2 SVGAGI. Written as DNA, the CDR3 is TGTGCCAGCAGTATAACTAGCGGGAGTTCAGAGGAGACCCAGTACTTC. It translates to CASSITSGSSEETQYF.

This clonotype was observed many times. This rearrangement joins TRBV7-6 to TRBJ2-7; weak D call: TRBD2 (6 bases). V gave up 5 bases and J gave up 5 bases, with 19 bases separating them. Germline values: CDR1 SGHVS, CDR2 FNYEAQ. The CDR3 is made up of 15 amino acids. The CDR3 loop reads CASSLAPLARDEQYF. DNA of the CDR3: TGTGCCAGCAGCCTCGCCCCCCTAGCGAGAGACGAGCAGTACTTC.